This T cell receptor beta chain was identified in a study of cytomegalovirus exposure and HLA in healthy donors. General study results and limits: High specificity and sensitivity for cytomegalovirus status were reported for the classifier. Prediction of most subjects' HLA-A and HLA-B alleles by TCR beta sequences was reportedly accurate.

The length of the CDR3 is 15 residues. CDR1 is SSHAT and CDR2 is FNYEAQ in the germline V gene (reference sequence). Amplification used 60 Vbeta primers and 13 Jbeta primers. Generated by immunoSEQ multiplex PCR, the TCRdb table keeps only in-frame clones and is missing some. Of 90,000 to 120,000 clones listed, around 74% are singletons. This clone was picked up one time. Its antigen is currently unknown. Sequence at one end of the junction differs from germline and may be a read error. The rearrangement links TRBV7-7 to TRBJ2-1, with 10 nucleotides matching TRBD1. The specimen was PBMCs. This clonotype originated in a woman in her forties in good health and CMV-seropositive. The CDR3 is CASSFGTGVVDEQFF. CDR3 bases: TGTGCTAGCAGCTTCGGGACAGGGGTTGTCGATGAGCAGTTCTTC.